Each of the 29 T cell receptor beta chains below was sequenced from the same sample in a study of vaccination and CD4 T cells after COVID-19. These receptors' antigens are unknown. Researchers used the Oncomine TCR Beta short-read assay to sequence DNA from cultured CD4+ T cells. Each CDR3 protein gets one entry after TCRdb re-called the PCR reads with MiXCR. The sample contains thousands of distinct CDR3 sequences, roughly 55% of which appear only once. Specified treatment: approximately nine-day PBMC culture with coronavirus spike peptide pools or control peptides (ViraFEST assay). The unexposed donor provided CD4+ T cells, which were taken before the COVID-19 pandemic (2011-2018). The sequenced sample was CD4+ T cells from blood, cultured in vitro. These TCRs come from a human donor in good health.

The rearrangement links TRBV19 to TRBJ1-5, with D perhaps TRBD1 (6 bases). The CDR3 is 19 amino acids. Trimming removed 6 bases at V and 5 bases at J, with 29 bases between. Germline V gene sequence: CDR1 LNHDA, CDR2 SQIVND (reference sequence). The CDR3 spells CASSIEPYGGGGFYQPQHF. In DNA, the CDR3 is TGTGCCAGTAGCATTGAGCCCTACGGGGGAGGGGGATTCTATCAGCCCCAGCATTTT.

The V call is TRBV6-4, the J call TRBJ2-3; the match to TRBD1 covers 11 bases. The CDR3 extends over 14 amino acids. In germline, CDR1 is MRHNA, CDR2 SNTAGT. Trimming removed 6 bases from V and 4 bases from J; junction bases left unmatched: 3. CDR3 nucleotide sequence: TGTGCCAGCAGAAGGACAGGGGGCTCAGATACGCAGTATTTT. Translation: CASRRTGGSDTQYF.

The rearrangement uses TRBV2 and TRBJ2-3; 9 bases line up with TRBD1. Germline V gene sequence: CDR1 SNHLY, CDR2 FYNNEI. The CDR3 runs to 16 residues. The ends lost 5 bases at V and 2 bases at J; junction bases unmatched: 8. DNA of the CDR3: TGTGCCAGCAGTTCCCGGGACAGGGTCGCCACAGATACGCAGTATTTT. Amino acid sequence: CASSSRDRVATDTQYF.

This sequence joins TRBV6-5 and TRBJ1-4; no reliable D call. The CDR3 runs 16 residues. V lost 3 bases to trimming and J lost 4 bases, with 15 bases between them. CDR1 MNHEY and CDR2 SVGAGI come from the germline V gene. CDR3 DNA sequence: TGTGCCAGCAGTTATACCCGACGACGGCTTAATGAAAAACTGTTTTTT. Encoded protein: CASSYTRRRLNEKLFF.

Only a few counts were recorded for this clonotype. J is TRBJ1-2 and V is TRBV7-3; 8 positions match TRBD1. V was clipped by 5 bases and J by 8 bases; unmatched bases: 7. CDR1 and CDR2 (germline): SGHTA, FQGTGA. The CDR3 is made up of 13 amino acids. The CDR3 sequence: CASSIDRGSGYTF. CDR3 coding DNA: TGTGCCAGCAGCATTGACAGGGGAAGCGGCTACACCTTC.

The chain employs TRBV28 and TRBJ1-1, with no clear D. This CDR3 region has 12 residues. CDR1 is MDHEN, CDR2 SYDVKM, per germline. V lost 4 bases and J lost 3, with 6 bases in between. CDR3 nucleotide sequence: TGTGCCAGCAGTTCCGGGGACACTGAAGCTTTCTTT. Encoded protein: CASSSGDTEAFF.

This clonotype came up a few times. J is TRBJ1-2 and V is TRBV12-3 or TRBV12-4; no reliable D call. The CDR3 extends over 14 amino acids. V lost 5 bases, J lost 2 bases, and 12 bases lay in between. The CDR3 nucleotides read TGTGCCAGCAGTCGAGGCGAGCCAAACTATGGCTACACCTTC. Its translation: CASSRGEPNYGYTF.

The chain couples TRBV20-1 to TRBJ2-7; 10 bases fit TRBD2. V was clipped by 8 bases and J by 5 bases; unmatched bases: 12. The CDR3 length is 14 residues. Germline V gene lookup returns CDR1 DFQATT and CDR2 SNEGSKA (reference sequence). Here the CDR3 DNA reads TGCAGTATGGAGGTTAGCGGGGGGAATAACGAGCAGTACTTC. It is translated as CSMEVSGGNNEQYF.

This clonotype was counted a few times. The chain is built from TRBV5-1 and TRBJ2-5; 10 bases map to TRBD1. The CDR3 spans 11 residues. In germline, CDR1 is SGHRS, CDR2 YFSETQ. The ends lost 9 bases at V and 5 bases at J; junction bases unmatched: 1. The CDR3 DNA follows: TGCGCCACGGGACAGGGGGAGACCCAGTACTTC. Its protein product is CATGQGETQYF. Drawing the rest from reference TRBV5-1 and TRBJ2-5, the complete variable domain is KAGVTQTPRYLIKTRGQQVTLSCSPISGHRSVSWYQQTPGQGLQFLFEYFSETQRNKGNFPGRFSGRQFSNSRSEMNVSTLELGDSALYLCATGQGETQYFGPGTRLLVL.

This clonotype has just one count. The chain employs TRBV19 and TRBJ1-5; the D gene is possibly TRBD1 (6 bases). The CDR3 has 16 amino acids. Looked up from germline, CDR1 is LNHDA and CDR2 is SQIVND (reference sequence). Trimming cost V 3 bases and J 1 base, with 13 bases left between them. CDR3 sequence: CASSIIGGRSNQPQHF. CDR3 sequence (DNA): TGTGCCAGTAGTATTATAGGGGGAAGAAGCAATCAGCCCCAGCATTTT.

The chain combines TRBV7-2 with TRBJ2-3; the D gene is possibly TRBD2 (6 bases). Germline V gene data show CDR1 as SGHTA and CDR2 as FQGNSA. CDR3 length: 15 residues. V dropped 0 bases and J dropped 0 bases, with 7 bases sitting between them. CDR3 in DNA: TGTGCCAGCAGCTTAGCGGGGGGTAGCACAGATACGCAGTATTTT. This encodes CASSLAGGSTDTQYF.

This clonotype was seen a handful of times. V gene TRBV20-1 combines with J gene TRBJ1-3, with D hard to call. The CDR3 has 14 residues. The germline gives CDR1 DFQATT, CDR2 SNEGSKA (reference sequence). V was trimmed by 0 bases and J by 11 bases, leaving 17 bases between them. The CDR3 nucleotides are TGCAGTGCTAGAGATGACGCCAACCCCCGTCCCATATATTTT. Translated, it gives CSARDDANPRPIYF.

The chain combines TRBV7-2 with TRBJ2-7; D is unresolved. Trimming stripped 4 bases from V and 7 bases from J, with 14 bases between. There are 13 residues in the CDR3. Germline V gene data show CDR1 as SGHTA and CDR2 as FQGNSA. The CDR3 nucleotides read TGTGCCAGCAGCTCGTGGGCCCCCTCGGAGCAGTACTTC. Translation: CASSSWAPSEQYF. The complete variable domain, with remaining parts taken from reference TRBV7-2 and TRBJ2-7, reads GAGVSQSPSNKVTEKGKDVELRCDPISGHTALYWYRQSLGQGLEFLIYFQGNSAPDKSGLPSDRFSAERTGGSVSTLTIQRTQQEDSAVYLCASSSWAPSEQYFGPGTRLTVT.

The rearrangement uses TRBV19 and TRBJ2-7, with TRBD2 identical over 10 bases. V was clipped by 5 bases and J by 3 bases; unmatched bases: 4. The CDR3 extends over 14 amino acids. Germline CDR1 reads LNHDA; CDR2 reads SQIVND (reference sequence). This CDR3 is CASSASGGVYEQYF. The CDR3 bases are TGTGCCAGTAGTGCCAGCGGGGGGGTCTACGAGCAGTACTTC.

This chain connects TRBV7-8 to TRBJ2-3; the D is unclear. This CDR3 comprises 15 residues. Trimming took 0 bases from V and 1 from J, leaving 8 bases between them. Germline V lookup: CDR1 SGHVS, CDR2 FQNEAQ. CDR3 loop: CASSLAYGGTDTQYF. In DNA form, the CDR3 reads TGTGCCAGCAGCTTAGCTTATGGAGGCACAGATACGCAGTATTTT.

The rearrangement joins TRBV5-1 to TRBJ2-3; TRBD1 agrees at 8 bases. V trimming: 0 bases; J trimming: 4 bases; junction bases outside the gene matches: 4. CDR3 size: 15 residues. Germline-derived CDR1 and CDR2 are SGHRS and YFSETQ. CDR3 bases: TGCGCCAGCAGCTTGGGACAGGACAGGGCAGATACGCAGTATTTT. This translates into CASSLGQDRADTQYF. The full variable domain, completed using reference TRBV5-1 and TRBJ2-3, is KAGVTQTPRYLIKTRGQQVTLSCSPISGHRSVSWYQQTPGQGLQFLFEYFSETQRNKGNFPGRFSGRQFSNSRSEMNVSTLELGDSALYLCASSLGQDRADTQYFGPGTRLTVL.

This chain connects TRBV28 to TRBJ2-7, with no clear D. Germline loops: CDR1 MDHEN, CDR2 SYDVKM. V lost 6 bases and J lost 0, with 3 bases in between. The CDR3 length is 11 residues. DNA for the CDR3: TGTGCCAGCAGGAACTCCTACGAGCAGTACTTC. Its protein is CASRNSYEQYF. Combining the CDR3 with reference TRBV28 and TRBJ2-7 gives the whole variable domain DVKVTQSSRYLVKRTGEKVFLECVQDMDHENMFWYRQDPGLGLRLIYFSYDVKMKEKGDIPEGYSVSREKKERFSLILESASTNQTSMYLCASRNSYEQYFGPGTRLTVT.

The rearrangement uses TRBV7-3 and TRBJ2-5; D possibly corresponds to TRBD2 (6 bases). The CDR3 sequence is 15 residues long. The germline CDR1 and CDR2 sequences are SGHTA and FQGTGA. The V gene lost 3 bases and the J gene lost 4 bases, with 15 bases spanning the gap. The CDR3 protein is CASSLTGMGGETQYF. For the CDR3, the DNA is TGTGCCAGCAGCTTGACTGGAATGGGGGGAGAGACCCAGTACTTC.

This clonotype was picked up a small number of times. The genes are TRBV20-1 and TRBJ1-5, with 7 nucleotides matching TRBD1. The CDR3 has 15 amino acids. The trim removed 4 bases at V and 3 bases at J, leaving 9 bases unmatched. CDR1 is DFQATT, CDR2 SNEGSKA, per germline (reference sequence). CDR3 in amino acids: CSATPGQLDNQPQHF. CDR3 coding DNA: TGCAGTGCTACGCCGGGACAGTTAGACAATCAGCCCCAGCATTTT.

The chain uses TRBV7-9 and TRBJ2-1; 9 bases align to TRBD2. The germline gives CDR1 SEHNR, CDR2 FQNEAQ (reference sequence). CDR3 length: 16 residues. V trimming: 1 base; J trimming: 2 bases; junction bases outside the gene matches: 3. The CDR3 coding sequence is TGTGCCAGCAGCTTAGTGGCGGGGGGGGCCTACAATGAGCAGTTCTTC. Protein: CASSLVAGGAYNEQFF.

This clonotype came up a few times. The rearrangement uses TRBV19 and TRBJ1-2; unclear D gene. Germline CDR1 LNHDA, CDR2 SQIVND (reference sequence). CDR3 length equals 13 residues. Trimming cost V 5 bases and J 4 bases, with 11 bases left between them. The CDR3 DNA reads TGTGCCAGTAGTCTGACGGGATCCTATGGCTACACCTTC. Encoded protein: CASSLTGSYGYTF.

This chain uses TRBV2 with TRBJ1-5, with D maybe TRBD1 (6 bases). Between the trimmed V and J ends, which lost 5 bases and 0 bases, there was a span of 11 bases. CDR1 is SNHLY and CDR2 is FYNNEI in the germline V gene. The CDR3 sequence is 15 residues long. Here the CDR3 reads CASSLQGASNQPQHF. The DNA of the CDR3 is TGTGCCAGCAGTTTACAGGGAGCTAGCAATCAGCCCCAGCATTTT. Combining the CDR3 with reference TRBV2 and TRBJ1-5 gives the whole variable domain EPEVTQTPSHQVTQMGQEVILRCVPISNHLYFYWYRQILGQKVEFLVSFYNNEISEKSEIFDDQFSVERPDGSNFTLKIRSTKLEDSAMYFCASSLQGASNQPQHFGDGTRLSIL.

This chain connects TRBV10-1 to TRBJ1-1; D perhaps matches TRBD1 (5 bases). Per the germline V gene, CDR1 is WNHNN and CDR2 is SYGVQD (reference sequence). CDR3 length: 13 amino acids. With 8 bases removed from V and 0 bases from J, the gap between germline ends came to 10 bases. The CDR3 spells CASRDRLNTEAFF. The DNA for the CDR3 is TGCGCCAGCCGAGACAGACTGAACACTGAAGCTTTCTTT.

The gene calls are TRBV7-2 and TRBJ2-7; the D is unclear. V was trimmed by 1 base and J by 1 base, leaving 5 bases between them. The germline gives CDR1 SGHTA, CDR2 FQGNSA. This CDR3 contains 13 residues. The CDR3 spells CASSLGFSYEQYF. CDR3 bases: TGTGCCAGCAGCTTAGGGTTTTCCTACGAGCAGTACTTC.

V gene TRBV4-3 combines with J gene TRBJ1-1, with unresolved D. Looked up from germline, CDR1 is LGHNA and CDR2 is YSLEER. V was shortened by 0 bases and J by 0 bases, with 5 bases between the two germline ends. This CDR3 is built from 14 residues. The CDR3 protein is CASSQEPMNTEAFF. CDR3 in DNA: TGCGCCAGCAGCCAAGAACCCATGAACACTGAAGCTTTCTTT.

This clonotype was seen only a few times. The gene calls are TRBV21-1 and TRBJ2-5; the D call of TRBD2 is as the table states it, not checked on the DNA. TRBV21-1 is a pseudogene segment. CDR3 length: 14 amino acids. This chain's CDR3 is CASSKGTSVETQYF. CDR3 nucleotides: TGTGCCAGCAGCAAGGGGACTAGCGTGGAGACCCAGTACTTC.

This CDR3 is CASSEALVGNQPQHF. The CDR3 coding sequence is TGTGCCAGCAGTGAAGCGTTGGTGGGCAATCAGCCCCAGCATTTT. V is TRBV2 and J is TRBJ1-5; no clear D. The CDR3 covers 15 residues. The germline V and J ends were trimmed by 0 bases and 2 bases, with 8 bases remaining between them. Germline-derived CDR1 and CDR2 are SNHLY and FYNNEI.

Turning to this clonotype: At one end, the junction sequence differs from germline, possibly due to a read error. The CDR3 here is CSARGGTVPGPSSEQYF. The CDR3 DNA reads as TGCAGTGCTAGAGGTGGGACAGTACCCGGCCCATCCTCCGAGCAGTACTTC. The gene calls are TRBV20-1 and TRBJ2-7; 7 bases match TRBD1. This CDR3 is 17 amino acids long. Germline lookup yields CDR1 DFQATT and CDR2 SNEGSKA (reference sequence).

The V gene is TRBV4-1, the J gene TRBJ2-5, with D tentatively TRBD1 (6 bases). CDR3 size: 15 residues. The V gene lost 1 base and the J gene lost 1 base, with 10 bases spanning the gap. Germline assignment: CDR1 MGHRA and CDR2 YSYEKL. The chain's CDR3 is CASSQVGAGQETQYF. The CDR3 nucleotides read TGCGCCAGCAGCCAAGTGGGGGCGGGCCAAGAGACCCAGTACTTC.